The 7 T cell receptor beta chains presented below share a single source sample, sequenced in a study of blood T cell repertoires in COVID-19. Profiling relied on immunoSEQ multiplex PCR, and the TCRdb table lists in-frame clones only, not all of them. The sample carries approximately 230,000 clones, 70% to 90% recorded once. Source material: PBMCs or T cells enriched from blood (not recorded which). The source is a man aged 18 to 35 who had recovered from COVID-19.

The gene calls are TRBV5-4 and TRBJ2-2; D gene uncertain. The ends were cut back, 4 bases at V and 2 bases at J, with 12 bases in the middle. CDR3 length: 15 residues. Germline V lookup: CDR1 SGHNT, CDR2 YYREEE (reference sequence). The CDR3 here is CASSRQSANTGELFF. In DNA form, the CDR3 reads TGTGCCAGCAGCCGCCAGTCTGCAAACACCGGGGAGCTGTTTTTT. The whole variable domain, filled in from reference TRBV5-4 and TRBJ2-2, reads ETGVTQSPTHLIKTRGQQVTLRCSSQSGHNTVSWYQQALGQGPQFIFQYYREEENGRGNFPPRFSGLQFPNYSSELNVNALELDDSALYLCASSRQSANTGELFFGEGSRLTVL.

As regards this clone: The junction departs from germline at one end; a sequencing error may be responsible. The gene calls are TRBV7-9 and TRBJ2-3; TRBD1 matches 12 bases. The CDR3 is made up of 15 amino acids. CDR1 is SEHNR and CDR2 is FQNEAQ in the germline V gene (reference sequence). The CDR3 is CASSAGTGGTDTQYF. The CDR3 coding sequence is TGTGCCAGCAGCGCCGGGACAGGGGGCACGGATACGCAGTATTTT.

This clone was seen a few times. The chain recombines TRBV4-1 with TRBJ2-7; 7 positions agree with TRBD2. V lost 3 bases to trimming and J lost 2 bases; unmatched junction nucleotides: 10. The CDR3 has 16 residues. CDR1 is MGHRA and CDR2 is YSYEKL in the germline V gene. CDR3 nucleotides: TGCGCCAGCAGCCAGTTAGCGGGCGTAGTCGCCTACGAGCAGTACTTC. Residues: CASSQLAGVVAYEQYF.

This clone was found a few times. The chain links TRBV7-2 to TRBJ2-3, with TRBD2 identical over 11 bases. V shed 6 bases and J 5 bases; nucleotides not matched to a gene: 10. The CDR3 consists of 16 residues. Looked up from germline, CDR1 is SGHTA and CDR2 is FQGNSA. The CDR3 sequence is CASRYNSGGAGDTQYF. The DNA for the CDR3 is TGTGCCAGCAGGTATAATAGCGGGGGGGCCGGAGATACGCAGTATTTT.

The chain employs TRBV12-3 or TRBV12-4 and TRBJ1-2, with unresolved D. This CDR3 has 12 residues. V lost 3 bases to trimming and J lost 8 bases, with 10 bases between them. CDR3 sequence reads: CASSLAQLGYTF. The CDR3 nucleotides are TGTGCCAGCAGTTTGGCACAATTGGGCTACACCTTC.

The chain joins TRBV29-1 to TRBJ1-1; weak D call: TRBD1 (6 bases). From germline, CDR1 is SQVTM and CDR2 ANQGSEA. Trimming removed 7 bases from V and 0 bases from J, with 12 bases in between. The CDR3 is 13 amino acids. The CDR3 protein is CSGSYRVNTEAFF. The CDR3 bases are TGCAGCGGTAGCTACAGGGTGAACACTGAAGCTTTCTTT.

This clone has only a few counts. The V gene is TRBV5-1, the J gene TRBJ1-2; tentative D call: TRBD1 (5 bases). The CDR3 has 12 residues. Trimming took off 6 bases at V and 8 bases at J, with 14 bases between the two ends. From germline, CDR1 is SGHRS and CDR2 YFSETQ. The CDR3 loop is CASNTGRGGYTF. The CDR3 DNA sequence: TGCGCCAGCAATACGGGGAGGGGAGGCTACACCTTC.